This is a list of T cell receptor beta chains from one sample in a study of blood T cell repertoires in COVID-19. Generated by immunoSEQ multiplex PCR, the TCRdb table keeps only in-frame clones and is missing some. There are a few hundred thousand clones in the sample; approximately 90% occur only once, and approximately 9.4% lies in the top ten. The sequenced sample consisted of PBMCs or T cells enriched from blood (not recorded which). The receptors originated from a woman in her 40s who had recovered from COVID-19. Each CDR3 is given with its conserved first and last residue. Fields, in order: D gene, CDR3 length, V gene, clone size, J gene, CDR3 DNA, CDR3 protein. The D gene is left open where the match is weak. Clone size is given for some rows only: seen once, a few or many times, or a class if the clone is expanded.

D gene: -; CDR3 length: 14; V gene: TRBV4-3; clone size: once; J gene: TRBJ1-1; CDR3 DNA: TGCGCCAGCAGCCAACAGGGTTTGAACACTGAAGCTTTCTTT; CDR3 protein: CASSQQGLNTEAFF
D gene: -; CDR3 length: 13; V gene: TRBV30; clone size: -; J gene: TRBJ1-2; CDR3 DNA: TGTGCCTGGAGTCGCCCTCGGGACTATGGCTACACCTTC; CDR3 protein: CAWSRPRDYGYTF
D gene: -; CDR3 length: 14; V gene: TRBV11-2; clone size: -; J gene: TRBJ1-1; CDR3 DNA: TGTGCCAGCAGCTTAGAGGGCAGGGGTCCTGAGGCTTTCTTT; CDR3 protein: CASSLEGRGPEAFF
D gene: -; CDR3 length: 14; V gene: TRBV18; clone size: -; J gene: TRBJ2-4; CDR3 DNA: TGTGCCAGCTCACTTCAGGGGGCCAAAAACATTCAGTACTTC; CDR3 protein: CASSLQGAKNIQYF
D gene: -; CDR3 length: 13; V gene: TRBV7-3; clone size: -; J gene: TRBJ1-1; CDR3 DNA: TGTGCCAGCAGGTCCGGACAGAATAAGGGAGCTTTCTTT; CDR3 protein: CASRSGQNKGAFF
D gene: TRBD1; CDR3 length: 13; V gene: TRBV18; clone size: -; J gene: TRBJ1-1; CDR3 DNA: TGTGCCAGCTCACCGGGACAGTGGAGAGAAGCTTTCTTT; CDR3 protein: CASSPGQWREAFF
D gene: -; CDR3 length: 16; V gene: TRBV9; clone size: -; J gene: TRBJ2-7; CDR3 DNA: TGTGCCAGCAGCGTAGAGGGCCAGGCGGGACCGAGCGAGCAGTACTTC; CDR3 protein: CASSVEGQAGPSEQYF
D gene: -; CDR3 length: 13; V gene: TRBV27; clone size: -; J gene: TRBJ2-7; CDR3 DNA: TGTGCCAGCAGTGACAGGCTCTACTACGAGCAGTACTTC; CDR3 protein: CASSDRLYYEQYF
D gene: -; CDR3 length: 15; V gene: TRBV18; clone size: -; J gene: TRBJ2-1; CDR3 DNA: TGTGCCAGCTCACCGTCGTTGGTAGGGGGCAATGAGCAGTTCTTC; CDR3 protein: CASSPSLVGGNEQFF
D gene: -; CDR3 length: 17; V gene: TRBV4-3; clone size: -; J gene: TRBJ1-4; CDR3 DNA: TGCGCCAGCAGCCAAGATCGTATCCGCGCAACTAATGAAAAACTGTTTTTT; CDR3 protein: CASSQDRIRATNEKLFF
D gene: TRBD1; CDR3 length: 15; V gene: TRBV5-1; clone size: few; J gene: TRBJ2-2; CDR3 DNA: TGCGCCAGCAGCTCAGGGGGTGGGAACACCGGGGAGCTGTTTTTT; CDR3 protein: CASSSGGGNTGELFF
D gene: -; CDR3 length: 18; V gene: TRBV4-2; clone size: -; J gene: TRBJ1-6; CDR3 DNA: TGTGCCAGCAGCCAAGATGAGACAGGCAGCACCTATAATTCACCCCTCCACTTT; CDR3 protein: CASSQDETGSTYNSPLHF
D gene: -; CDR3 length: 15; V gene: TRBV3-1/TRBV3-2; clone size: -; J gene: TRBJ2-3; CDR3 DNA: TGTGCCAGCAGCCAAAGGCCAGGGATTTTAGATACGCAGTATTTT; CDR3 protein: CASSQRPGILDTQYF
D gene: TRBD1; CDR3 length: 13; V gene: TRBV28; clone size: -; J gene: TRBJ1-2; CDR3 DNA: TGTGCCAGCAGCCCGGGAGGGGGCACTGGCTACACCTTC; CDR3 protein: CASSPGGGTGYTF
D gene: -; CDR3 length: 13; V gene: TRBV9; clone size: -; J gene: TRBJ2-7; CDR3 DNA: TGTGCCAGCAGCGTAGCCGGAGACTACGAGCAGTACTTC; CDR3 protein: CASSVAGDYEQYF
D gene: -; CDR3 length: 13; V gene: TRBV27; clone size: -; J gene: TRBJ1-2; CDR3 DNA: TGTGCCAGCAGCCCCCGGTGGGCGGGCGACTACACCTTC; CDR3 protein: CASSPRWAGDYTF
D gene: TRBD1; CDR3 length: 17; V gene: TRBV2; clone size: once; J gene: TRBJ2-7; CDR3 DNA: TGTGCCAGCAGTGAAAGCCTTGGGACAGGGGTATTCTACGAGCAGTACTTC; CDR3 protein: CASSESLGTGVFYEQYF
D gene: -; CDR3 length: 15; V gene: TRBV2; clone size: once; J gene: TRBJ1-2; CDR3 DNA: TGTGCCAGCAGTGAACCGACAGCTTACTACTATGGCTACACCTTC; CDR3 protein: CASSEPTAYYYGYTF